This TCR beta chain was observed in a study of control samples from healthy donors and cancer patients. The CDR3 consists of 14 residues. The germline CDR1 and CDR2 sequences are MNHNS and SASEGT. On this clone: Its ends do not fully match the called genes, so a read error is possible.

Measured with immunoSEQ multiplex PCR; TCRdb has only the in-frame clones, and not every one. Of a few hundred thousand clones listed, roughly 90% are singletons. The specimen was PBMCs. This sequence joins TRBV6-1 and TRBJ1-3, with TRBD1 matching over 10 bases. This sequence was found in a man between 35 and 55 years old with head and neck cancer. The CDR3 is CASSEVAAGQGEHF. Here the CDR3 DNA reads TGTGCCAGCAGTGAAGTCGCGGCTGGACAGGGGGAACATTTT.